The T cell receptor (beta chain) described here comes from a study of regulatory and conventional T cells in RAG deficiency. Notes on the study in general: In Omenn syndrome, Treg and Tconv repertoires overlapped >85%. These Omenn syndrome Treg sorts may hold peripherally activated cells instead. Control T-cell subsets had markedly higher Shannon entropy and lower Simpson indices than RAG-deficient patients. Treg unique TCR beta sequences were about 100-fold fewer in Omenn syndrome and CID/AS patients than controls.

Blood CD4+ CD25-low CD127-high conventional T cells supplied the genomic DNA template. Concerning this clone itself: Its target is not known.

Data came from immunoSEQ multiplex PCR; TCRdb stores just in-frame clones and leaves some out. The table lists 30,000 to 40,000 clones, 60% to 85% of them singletons. In germline, CDR1 is MNHNS, CDR2 SASEGT. This CDR3 is 13 amino acids long. Trimming cost V 3 bases and J 5 bases, with 10 bases left between them. This sample also belongs to another study, concerning regulatory T cells. From that report: The primer mix had 52 TRBV and 13 TRBJ primers.

The genes are TRBV6-1 and TRBJ1-1, with D uncertain. The TCR originated in a human donor in good health. The sample consisted of CD4+ effector T cells sorted from blood. CDR3 sequence: CASSEQVSTEAFF. CDR3 nucleotide sequence: TGTGCCAGCAGTGAGCAGGTATCGACTGAAGCTTTCTTT.